This TCR beta chain was found in a study of control samples from healthy donors and cancer patients. The repertoire was sequenced with immunoSEQ multiplex PCR; TCRdb's copy has only in-frame clones and lacks some. The table shows roughly 120,000 clones, with 85% to 90% occurring only once. This clonotype was obtained from a woman aged 45-65 years with colorectal cancer. Sequences were obtained from PBMCs.

The CDR3 nucleotides read TGTGCCAGCAGCCGGGATACAGGTTCCTACGAGCAGTACTTC. It translates to CASSRDTGSYEQYF. The chain has TRBV3-1 (or the pseudogene TRBV3-2) and TRBJ2-7; perhaps TRBD1 as D (5 bases). CDR1 is LGHDT, CDR2 YNNKEL, per germline (reference sequence). The ends were cut back, 4 bases at V and 1 base at J, with 11 bases in the middle. CDR3 length equals 14 residues.